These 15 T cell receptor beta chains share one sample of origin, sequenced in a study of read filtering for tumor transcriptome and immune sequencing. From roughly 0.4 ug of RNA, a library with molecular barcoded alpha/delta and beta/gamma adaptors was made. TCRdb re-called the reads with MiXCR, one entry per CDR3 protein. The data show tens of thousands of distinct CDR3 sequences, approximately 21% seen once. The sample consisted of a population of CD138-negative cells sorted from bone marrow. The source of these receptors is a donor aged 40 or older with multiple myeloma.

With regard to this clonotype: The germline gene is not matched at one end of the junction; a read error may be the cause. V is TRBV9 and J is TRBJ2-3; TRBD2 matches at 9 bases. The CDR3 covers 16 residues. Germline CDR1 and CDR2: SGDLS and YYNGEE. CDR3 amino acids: CASSGGGGGAGDTQYF. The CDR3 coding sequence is TGTGCTAGCAGCGGAGGTGGCGGGGGGGCCGGGGATACGCAGTATTTT.

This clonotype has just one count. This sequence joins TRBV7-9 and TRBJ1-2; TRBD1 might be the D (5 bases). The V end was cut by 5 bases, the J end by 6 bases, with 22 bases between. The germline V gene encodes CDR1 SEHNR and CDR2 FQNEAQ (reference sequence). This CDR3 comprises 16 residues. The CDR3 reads CASSLPPGGGVHGYTF. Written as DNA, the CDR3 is TGTGCCAGCAGCCTTCCCCCCGGGGGGGGAGTCCATGGCTACACCTTC.

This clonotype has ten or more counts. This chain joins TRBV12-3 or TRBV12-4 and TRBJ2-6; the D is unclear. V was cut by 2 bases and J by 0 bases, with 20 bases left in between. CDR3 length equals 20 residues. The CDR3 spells CASSLIRLYLPVSGANVLTF. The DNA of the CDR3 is TGTGCCAGCAGTTTAATACGACTCTACCTCCCCGTCTCTGGGGCCAACGTCCTGACTTTC.

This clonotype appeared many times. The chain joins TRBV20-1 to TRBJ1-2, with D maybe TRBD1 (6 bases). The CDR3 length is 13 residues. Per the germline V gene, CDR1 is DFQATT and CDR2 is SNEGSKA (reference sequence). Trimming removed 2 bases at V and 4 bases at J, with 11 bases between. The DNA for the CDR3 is TGCAGTGCTAGATTGGGACACGCCTATGGCTACACCTTC. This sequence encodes CSARLGHAYGYTF.

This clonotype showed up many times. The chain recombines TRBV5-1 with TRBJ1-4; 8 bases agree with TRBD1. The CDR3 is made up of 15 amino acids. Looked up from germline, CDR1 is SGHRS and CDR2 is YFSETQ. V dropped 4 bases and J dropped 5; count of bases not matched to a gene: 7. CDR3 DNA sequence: TGCGCCAGCAGCCCTCAGGGGGCGGGGAATGAAAAACTGTTTTTT. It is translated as CASSPQGAGNEKLFF.

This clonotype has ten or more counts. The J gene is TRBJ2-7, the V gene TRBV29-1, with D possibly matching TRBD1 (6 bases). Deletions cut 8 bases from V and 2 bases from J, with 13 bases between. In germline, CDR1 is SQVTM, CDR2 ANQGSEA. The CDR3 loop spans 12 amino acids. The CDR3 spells CSFVGGTYEQYF. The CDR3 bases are TGCAGCTTTGTTGGGGGCACCTACGAGCAGTACTTC.

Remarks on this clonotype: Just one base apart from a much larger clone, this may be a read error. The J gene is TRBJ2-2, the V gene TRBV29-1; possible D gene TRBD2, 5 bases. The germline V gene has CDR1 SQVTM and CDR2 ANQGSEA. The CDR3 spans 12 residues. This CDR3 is CSVRLNTGELLF. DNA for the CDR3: TGCAGCGTTAGGTTGAACACCGGGGAGCTGCTTTTT.

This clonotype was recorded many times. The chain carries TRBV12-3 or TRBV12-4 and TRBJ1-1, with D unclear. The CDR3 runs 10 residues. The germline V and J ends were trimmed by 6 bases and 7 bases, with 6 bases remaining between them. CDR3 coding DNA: TGTGCCAGCAGCGGAGTTGAAGCTTTCTTT. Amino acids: CASSGVEAFF.

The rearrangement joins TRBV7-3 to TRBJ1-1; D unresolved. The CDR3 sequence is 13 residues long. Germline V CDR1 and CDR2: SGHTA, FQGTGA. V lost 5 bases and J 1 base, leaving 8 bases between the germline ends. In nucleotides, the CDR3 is TGTGCCAGCAGCGCTTCACAGAACACTGAAGCTTTCTTT. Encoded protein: CASSASQNTEAFF. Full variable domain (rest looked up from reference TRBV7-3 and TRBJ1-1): GAGVSQTPSNKVTEKGKYVELRCDPISGHTALYWYRQSLGQGPEFLIYFQGTGAADDSGLPNDRFFAVRPEGSVSTLKIQRTERGDSAVYLCASSASQNTEAFFGQGTRLTVV.

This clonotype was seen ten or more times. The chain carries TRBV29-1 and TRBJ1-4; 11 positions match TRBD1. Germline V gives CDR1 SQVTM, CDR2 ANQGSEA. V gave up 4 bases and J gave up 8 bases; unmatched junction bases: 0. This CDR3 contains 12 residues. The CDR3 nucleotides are TGCAGCGTTGGGACAGGGGGCGAAAAACTGTTTTTT. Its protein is CSVGTGGEKLFF. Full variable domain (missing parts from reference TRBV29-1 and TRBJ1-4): SAVISQKPSRDICQRGTSLTIQCQVDSQVTMMFWYRQQPGQSLTLIATANQGSEATYESGFVIDKFPISRPNLTFSTLTVSNMSPEDSSIYLCSVGTGGEKLFFGSGTQLSVL.

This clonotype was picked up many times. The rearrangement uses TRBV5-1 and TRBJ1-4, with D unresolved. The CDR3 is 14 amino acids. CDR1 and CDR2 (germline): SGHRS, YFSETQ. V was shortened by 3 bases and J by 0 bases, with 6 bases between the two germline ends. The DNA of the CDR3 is TGCGCCAGCAGCTCGGGTGCAACTAATGAAAAACTGTTTTTT. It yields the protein CASSSGATNEKLFF.

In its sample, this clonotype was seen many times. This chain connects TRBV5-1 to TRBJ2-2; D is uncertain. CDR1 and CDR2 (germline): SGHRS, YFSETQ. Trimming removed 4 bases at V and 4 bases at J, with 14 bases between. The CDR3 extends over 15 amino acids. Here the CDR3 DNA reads TGCGCCAGCAGCCCCCTCCTACAATCCACCGGGGAGCTGTTTTTT. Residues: CASSPLLQSTGELFF.

The CDR3 sequence: CASRNRGNEKLFF. CDR3 DNA sequence: TGTGCCAGCAGGAACAGGGGGAACGAAAAACTGTTTTTT. This chain links TRBV6-5 with TRBJ1-4; 8 bases agree with TRBD1. The V gene's germline CDR1 is MNHEY and CDR2 SVGAGI. CDR3 length: 13 amino acids. Trimming at V came to 6 bases and at J to 8 bases, leaving 5 bases not matched to a gene.

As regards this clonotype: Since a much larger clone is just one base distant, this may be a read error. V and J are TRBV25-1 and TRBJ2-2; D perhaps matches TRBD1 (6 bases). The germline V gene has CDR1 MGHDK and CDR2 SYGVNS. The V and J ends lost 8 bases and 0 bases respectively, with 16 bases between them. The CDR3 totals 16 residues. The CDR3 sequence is CASQGRQGPNTGELFF. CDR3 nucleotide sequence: TGTGCCAGCCAGGGGCGTCAGGGCCCGAACACCGGGGAGCTGTTTTTT. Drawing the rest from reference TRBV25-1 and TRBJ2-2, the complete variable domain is EADIYQTPRYLVIGTGKKITLECSQTMGHDKMYWYQQDPGMELHLIHYSYGVNSTEKGDLSSESTVSRIRTEHFPLTLESARPSHTSQYLCASQGRQGPNTGELFFGEGSRLTVL.

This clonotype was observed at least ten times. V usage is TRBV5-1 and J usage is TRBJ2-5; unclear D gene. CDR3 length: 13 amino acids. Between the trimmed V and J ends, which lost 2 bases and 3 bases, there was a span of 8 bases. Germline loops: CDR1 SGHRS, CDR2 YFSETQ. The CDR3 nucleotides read TGCGCCAGCAGCTTCGCGGTTGAAGAGACCCAGTACTTC. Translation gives CASSFAVEETQYF.